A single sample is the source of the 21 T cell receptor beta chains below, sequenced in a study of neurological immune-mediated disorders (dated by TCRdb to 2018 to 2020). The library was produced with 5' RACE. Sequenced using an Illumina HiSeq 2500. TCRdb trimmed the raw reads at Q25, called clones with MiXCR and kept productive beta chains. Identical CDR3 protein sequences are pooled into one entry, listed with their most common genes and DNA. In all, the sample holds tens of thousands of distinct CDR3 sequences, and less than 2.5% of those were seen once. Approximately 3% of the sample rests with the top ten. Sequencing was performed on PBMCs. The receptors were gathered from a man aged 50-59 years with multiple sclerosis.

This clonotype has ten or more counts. DNA for the CDR3: TGTGCCAGCAGCTTATTAGGCGGGGCCTACGAGCAGTACTTC. Translation gives CASSLLGGAYEQYF. The V call is TRBV7-9, the J call TRBJ2-7, with D possibly being TRBD2 (6 bases). CDR3 length: 14 residues. The germline V and J ends were trimmed by 2 bases and 2 bases, with 10 bases remaining between them. Germline CDR1 is SEHNR and CDR2 is FQNEAQ (reference sequence).

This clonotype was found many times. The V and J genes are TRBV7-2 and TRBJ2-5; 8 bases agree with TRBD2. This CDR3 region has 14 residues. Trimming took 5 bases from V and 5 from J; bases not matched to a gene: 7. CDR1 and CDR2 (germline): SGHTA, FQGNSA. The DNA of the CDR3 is TGTGCCAGCAGCCCCCGGTCGGGGGGGGAGACCCAGTACTTC. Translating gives CASSPRSGGETQYF.

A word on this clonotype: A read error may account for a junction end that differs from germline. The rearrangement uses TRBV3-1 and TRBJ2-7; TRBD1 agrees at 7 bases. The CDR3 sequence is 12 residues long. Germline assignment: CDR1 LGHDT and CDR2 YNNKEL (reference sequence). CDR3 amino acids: CDSSKDRAEQYF. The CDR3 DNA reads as TGTGACAGCAGCAAAGACAGGGCTGAGCAGTACTTC.

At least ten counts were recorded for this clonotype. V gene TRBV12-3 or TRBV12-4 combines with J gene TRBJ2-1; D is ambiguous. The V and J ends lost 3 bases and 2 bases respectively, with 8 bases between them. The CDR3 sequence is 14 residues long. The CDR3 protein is CASSLNIAYNEQFF. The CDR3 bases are TGTGCCAGCAGTTTGAACATTGCCTACAATGAGCAGTTCTTC.

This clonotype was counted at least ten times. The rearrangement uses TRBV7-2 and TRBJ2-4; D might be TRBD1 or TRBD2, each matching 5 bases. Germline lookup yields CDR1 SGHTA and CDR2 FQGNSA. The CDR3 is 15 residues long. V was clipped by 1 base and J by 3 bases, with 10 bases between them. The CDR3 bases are TGTGCCAGCAGCTTAGAACCTGGGGGCAAAAACATTCAGTACTTC. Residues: CASSLEPGGKNIQYF.

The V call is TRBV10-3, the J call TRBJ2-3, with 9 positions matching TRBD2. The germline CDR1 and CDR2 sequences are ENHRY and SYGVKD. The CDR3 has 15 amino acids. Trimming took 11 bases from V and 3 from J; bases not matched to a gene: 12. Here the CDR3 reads CAAGPGLAGTDTQYF. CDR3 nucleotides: TGTGCCGCGGGACCGGGACTAGCAGGGACAGATACGCAGTATTTT.

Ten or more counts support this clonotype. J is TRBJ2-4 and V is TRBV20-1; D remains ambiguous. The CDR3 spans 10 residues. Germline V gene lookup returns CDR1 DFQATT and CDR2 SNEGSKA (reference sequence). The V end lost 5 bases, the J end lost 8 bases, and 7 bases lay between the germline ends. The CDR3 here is CSASDDIQYF. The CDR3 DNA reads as TGCAGTGCTTCAGATGACATTCAGTACTTC.

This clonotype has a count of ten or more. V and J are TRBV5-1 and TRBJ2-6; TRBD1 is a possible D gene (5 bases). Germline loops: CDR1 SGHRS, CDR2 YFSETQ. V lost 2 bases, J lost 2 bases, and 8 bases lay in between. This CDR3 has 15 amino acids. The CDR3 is CASSFQGTGANVLTF. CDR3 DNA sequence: TGCGCCAGCAGCTTTCAGGGCACTGGGGCCAACGTCCTGACTTTC. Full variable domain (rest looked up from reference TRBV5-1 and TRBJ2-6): KAGVTQTPRYLIKTRGQQVTLSCSPISGHRSVSWYQQTPGQGLQFLFEYFSETQRNKGNFPGRFSGRQFSNSRSEMNVSTLELGDSALYLCASSFQGTGANVLTFGAGSRLTVL.

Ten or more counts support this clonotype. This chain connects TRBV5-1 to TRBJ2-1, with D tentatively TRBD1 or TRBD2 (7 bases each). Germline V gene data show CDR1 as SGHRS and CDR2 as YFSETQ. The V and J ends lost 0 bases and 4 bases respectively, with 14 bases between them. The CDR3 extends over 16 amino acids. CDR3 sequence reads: CASSLEGRGGYNEQFF. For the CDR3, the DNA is TGCGCCAGCAGCTTGGAGGGCAGGGGGGGTTACAATGAGCAGTTCTTC.

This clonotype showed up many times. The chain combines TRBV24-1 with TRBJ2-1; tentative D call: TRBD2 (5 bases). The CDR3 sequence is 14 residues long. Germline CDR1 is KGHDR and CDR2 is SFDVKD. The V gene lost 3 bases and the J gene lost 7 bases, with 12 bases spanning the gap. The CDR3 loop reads CATSDPNEGNEQFF. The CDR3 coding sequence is TGTGCCACCAGTGATCCGAACGAGGGAAATGAGCAGTTCTTC.

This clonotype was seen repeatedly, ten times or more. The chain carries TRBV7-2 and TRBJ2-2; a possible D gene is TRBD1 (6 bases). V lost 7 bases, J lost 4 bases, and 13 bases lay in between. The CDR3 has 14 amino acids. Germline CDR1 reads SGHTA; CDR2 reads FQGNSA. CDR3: CASKQGQLTGELFF. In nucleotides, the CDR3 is TGTGCCAGCAAGCAGGGGCAGCTCACCGGGGAGCTGTTTTTT.

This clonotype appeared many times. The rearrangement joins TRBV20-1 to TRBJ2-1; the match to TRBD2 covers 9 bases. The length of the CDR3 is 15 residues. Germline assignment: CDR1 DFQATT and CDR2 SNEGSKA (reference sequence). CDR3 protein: CSGAGVAGAYNEQFF. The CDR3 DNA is TGCAGCGGGGCGGGCGTAGCGGGGGCATACAATGAGCAGTTCTTC.

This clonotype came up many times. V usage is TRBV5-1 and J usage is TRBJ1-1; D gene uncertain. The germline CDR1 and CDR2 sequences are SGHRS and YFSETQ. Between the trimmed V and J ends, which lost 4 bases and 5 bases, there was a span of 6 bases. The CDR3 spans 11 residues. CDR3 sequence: CASSDKTEAFF. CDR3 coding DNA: TGCGCCAGCAGCGACAAGACTGAAGCTTTCTTT.

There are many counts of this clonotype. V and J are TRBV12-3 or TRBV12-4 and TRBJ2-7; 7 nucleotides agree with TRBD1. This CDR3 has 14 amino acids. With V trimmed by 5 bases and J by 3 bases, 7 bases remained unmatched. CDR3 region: CASSALQGNYEQYF. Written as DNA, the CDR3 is TGTGCCAGCAGTGCCCTACAGGGGAACTACGAGCAGTACTTC.

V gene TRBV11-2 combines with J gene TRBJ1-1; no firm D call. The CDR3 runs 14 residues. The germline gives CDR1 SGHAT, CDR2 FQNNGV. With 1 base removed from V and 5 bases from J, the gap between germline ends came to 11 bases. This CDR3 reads CASSLAGMGTEAFF. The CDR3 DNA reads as TGTGCCAGCAGCTTAGCCGGGATGGGGACTGAAGCTTTCTTT.

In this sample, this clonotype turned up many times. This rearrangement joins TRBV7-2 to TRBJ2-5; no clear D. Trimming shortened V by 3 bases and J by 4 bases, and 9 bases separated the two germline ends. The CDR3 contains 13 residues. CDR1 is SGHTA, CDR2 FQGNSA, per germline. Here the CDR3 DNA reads TGTGCCAGCAGCTTTACCCATGGAGAGACCCAGTACTTC. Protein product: CASSFTHGETQYF.

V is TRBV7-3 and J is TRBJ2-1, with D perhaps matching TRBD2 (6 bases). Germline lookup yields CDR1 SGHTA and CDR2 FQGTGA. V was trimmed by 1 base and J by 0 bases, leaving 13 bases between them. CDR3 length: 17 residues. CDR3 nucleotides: TGTGCCAGCAGCTTAAGAGGTATCGGGAGCTCCTACAATGAGCAGTTCTTC. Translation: CASSLRGIGSSYNEQFF.

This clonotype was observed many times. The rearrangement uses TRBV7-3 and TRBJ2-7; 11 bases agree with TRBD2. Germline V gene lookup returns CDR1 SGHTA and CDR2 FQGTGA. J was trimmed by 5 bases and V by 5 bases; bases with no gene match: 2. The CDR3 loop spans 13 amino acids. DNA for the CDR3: TGTGCCAGCAGCAGGACTAGCGGGCACGAGCAGTACTTC. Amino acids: CASSRTSGHEQYF.

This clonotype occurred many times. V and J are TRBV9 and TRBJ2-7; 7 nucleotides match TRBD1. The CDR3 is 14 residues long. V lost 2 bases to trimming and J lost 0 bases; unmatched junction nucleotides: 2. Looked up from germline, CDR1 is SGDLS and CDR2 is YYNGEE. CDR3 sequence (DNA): TGTGCCAGCAGCGTGACAGGGACCTCCTACGAGCAGTACTTC. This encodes CASSVTGTSYEQYF.

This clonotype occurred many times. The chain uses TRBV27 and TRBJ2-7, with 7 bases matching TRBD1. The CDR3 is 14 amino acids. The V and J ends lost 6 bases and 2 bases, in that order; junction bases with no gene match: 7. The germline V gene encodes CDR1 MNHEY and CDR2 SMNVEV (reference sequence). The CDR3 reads CASRTRTGPYEQYF. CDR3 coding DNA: TGTGCCAGCAGGACGAGGACAGGCCCCTACGAGCAGTACTTC.

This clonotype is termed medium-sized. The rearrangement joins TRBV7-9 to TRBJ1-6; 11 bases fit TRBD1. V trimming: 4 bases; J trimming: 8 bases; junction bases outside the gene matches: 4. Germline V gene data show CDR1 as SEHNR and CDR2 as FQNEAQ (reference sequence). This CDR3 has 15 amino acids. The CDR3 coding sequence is TGTGCCAGCAGCTCGGACAGGGGGCTTGATTCACCCCTCCACTTT. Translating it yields CASSSDRGLDSPLHF.